A single sample is the source of the 6 T cell receptor beta chains below, sequenced in a study of T cells expressing NK-cell markers. After re-calling the 5' RACE reads, TCRdb lists one entry per CDR3 protein, DNA absent. The record lists around 470,000 distinct CDR3 sequences, of which the ten most abundant hold more than 1.4%. Material: blood T cells: a sorted CD56 or NKG2C T cell subset, CD4+ or CD8+ T cells, or bulk PBMC T cells (not recorded which). The receptors were sampled from a woman in her 50s in good health.

This chain's CDR3 is CASRPLTLGNEKLFF. This rearrangement joins TRBV6-1 to TRBJ1-4; TCRdb picks TRBD1, but there is no DNA to check that call. CDR3 length equals 15 residues. Germline V gene data show CDR1 as MNHNS and CDR2 as SASEGT.

The V gene is TRBV7-2, the J gene TRBJ2-1. The CDR3 is 15 amino acids. Germline CDR1 reads SGHTA; CDR2 reads FQGNSA. The CDR3 is CASSRVGGSGNEQFF.

CDR3 protein: CASSHGGQGKAEAFF. The chain couples TRBV27 to TRBJ1-1; TCRdb's D call of TRBD1 is untestable without DNA. CDR3 length: 15 residues. Per germline, CDR1 MNHEY and CDR2 SMNVEV (reference sequence).

This chain connects TRBV29-1 to TRBJ2-1. CDR1 SQVTM and CDR2 ANQGSEA come from the germline V gene. CDR3 size: 12 residues. The CDR3 spells CSVGRSYNEQFF.

The chain links TRBV12-3 or TRBV12-4 to TRBJ2-1; TCRdb's D call, TRBD1, is unchecked because there is no DNA. The CDR3 extends over 13 amino acids. This CDR3 reads CASSRVSDGEQFF.

The chain uses TRBV12-3 or TRBV12-4 and TRBJ2-5; TCRdb selects TRBD1, and the lack of DNA leaves this call unchecked. There are 13 residues in the CDR3. CDR3: CASGREIQETQYF.